The source of this T cell receptor beta chain is a study of blood T cell repertoires in COVID-19. Across the study: Sources were T cells, B-cell-depleted T cells, or PBMCs; the material itself was cDNA or gDNA.

The ends were cut back, 4 bases at V and 7 bases at J, with 11 bases in the middle. This CDR3 contains 13 residues. Germline loops: CDR1 SGHTA, CDR2 FQGTGA. The assay was immunoSEQ multiplex PCR, and TCRdb's table has in-frame clones only and misses some. The data show a few hundred thousand clones, about 87% seen once. Source material: peripheral blood. This chain joins TRBV7-3 and TRBJ1-3; D unclear. The receptor comes from a woman aged 50 to 60 with acute or convalescent COVID-19. The CDR3: CASSSPASNTIYF. CDR3 sequence (DNA): TGTGCCAGCAGCTCCCCCGCCAGTAACACCATATATTTT.